This T cell receptor beta chain was obtained from a study of radiation and T cells in renal cell carcinoma (dated by TCRdb to about 2020). Study-level background: A total of around 50 samples underwent TCR beta sequencing, made up of approximately 26 tumors and about 27 peripheral blood samples. The last blood draw happened 4 weeks after radiation, timed to coincide with nephrectomy. A total of roughly 3,900,000 unique CDR3 nucleotide sequences, encoding 2,500,000 or so unique CDR3 amino acid sequences, were found across all 50 or so samples.

The time point label on this specimen signifies: blood 4 weeks post-SBRT, at nephrectomy. The sample's treatment or condition label is to be understood as: 15 Gy SBRT to primary tumor, nephrectomy 4 weeks later. Samples came from a clinical trial, in which primary renal cell carcinomas received 15 Gy stereotactic body radiation therapy followed by nephrectomy 4 weeks later. Serial peripheral blood from radiation-treated patients was sampled at baseline, 2 weeks and 4 weeks after SBRT to track tumor-enriched clonotypes. Every patient's renal cell carcinoma showed clear cell pathology. Genomic DNA for TCR sequencing was prepared using the QIAamp DNA Blood Mini Kit (Qiagen). Only samples passing all quality control checks were included in the analyses. V and J are trimmed by 8 bases and 6 bases, and the gene matches miss 11 bases of the junction. The CDR3 has 14 amino acids, counting the end cysteine and phenylalanine. The DNA shown is the 42-base CDR3, in frame from base 1. CDR1 and CDR2, looked up from the germline V gene (reference sequence), are MNHEY and SMNVEV.

TCR beta libraries were generated from genomic DNA with the immunoSEQ kit, following the manufacturer's recommendations. To prepare libraries, a first multiplex PCR with proprietary primers was run, followed by a second PCR that added unique barcodes, and a bead cleanup was done after each round. A positive control reaction and a negative control reaction, both provided in the kit, were run with every batch of samples. The final libraries were assessed on an Agilent 4200 TapeStation D1000 ScreenTape, pooled by volume, and quantified by qPCR. Sequencing was performed on an Illumina NextSeq500 using a MidOutput 150-cycle cartridge, with 156 Read1 cycles, 15 Index1 cycles, and the kit custom primers. The pooled library was loaded at around 1.1 pM with an approximately 21% PhiX control spike-in. In the paper's pipeline: Vendor-processed data were analyzed in R, with a clonotype defined as all T cells sharing the same CDR3 nucleotide sequence. In the clone abundance analyses, frequencies in each sample were normalized to that sample's 10,000 most abundant clones. Before analysis, public T cell clones were removed, and these numbered fewer than six per sample on average. Tumor-enriched clonotypes and baseline blood-enriched clonotypes were defined as those with an abundance difference of at least 32-fold between compartments. A beta-binomial differential abundance model was used to identify clonotypes that were expanded or contracted between blood time points. Tumor-blood repertoire similarity was measured with the Baroni-Urbani and Buser coefficient, and groups were compared using two-tailed Wilcoxon tests in R. TCRdb took this table from immuneACCESS and kept in-frame rearrangements with V and J called. Such tables lack part of the clones; where checked against another copy, unresolved V genes explain under half of the gap, and the rest is unexplained. That table gives V, J and clone size, and the DNA gave D and trimming. For this sample there are more than 60,000 clones; around four fifths appear just once. The ten largest account for 2% to 3% of the sample.

Regarding this clone: The antigen it binds to is not known. One base away there is no much larger clone; base qualities are not given.

Study-level results and caveats: Dynamics of the blood repertoire were not tracked past 4 weeks after treatment. Because pretreatment tumor biopsies were not available, the study could not determine whether clonotypes were already present within the tumor at baseline. Because the trial had a single-armed design, the trial could not examine how radiation dose or scheduling affected the TCR repertoire. An increase in top tumor clonotypes in blood was observed from baseline to 2 weeks post-radiation, followed by contraction by 4 weeks, which was taken to suggest transient expansion of tumor-resident clones.

The chain is encoded by TRBV27 joined to TRBJ2-5; TRBD1 lines up with 8 middle nucleotides. The receptor comes from a woman aged 55-75 years with renal cell carcinoma. Sequenced here: blood, sampled from a patient whose treatment included radiotherapy and nephrectomy. The CDR3 protein is CASGPDRAKKTQYF. Here is the DNA: TGTGCCAGCGGGCCGGACAGGGCCAAAAAGACCCAGTACTTC.